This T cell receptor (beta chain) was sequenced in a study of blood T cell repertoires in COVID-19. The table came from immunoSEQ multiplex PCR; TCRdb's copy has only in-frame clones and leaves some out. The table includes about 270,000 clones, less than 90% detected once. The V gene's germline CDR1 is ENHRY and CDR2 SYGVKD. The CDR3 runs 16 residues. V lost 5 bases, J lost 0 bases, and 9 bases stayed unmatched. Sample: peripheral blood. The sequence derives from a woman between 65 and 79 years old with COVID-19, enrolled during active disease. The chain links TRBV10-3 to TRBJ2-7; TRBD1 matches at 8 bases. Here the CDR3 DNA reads TGTGCCATCAGTCCCTCCAGGACAGGGAGCTCCTACGAGCAGTACTTC. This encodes CAISPSRTGSSYEQYF.